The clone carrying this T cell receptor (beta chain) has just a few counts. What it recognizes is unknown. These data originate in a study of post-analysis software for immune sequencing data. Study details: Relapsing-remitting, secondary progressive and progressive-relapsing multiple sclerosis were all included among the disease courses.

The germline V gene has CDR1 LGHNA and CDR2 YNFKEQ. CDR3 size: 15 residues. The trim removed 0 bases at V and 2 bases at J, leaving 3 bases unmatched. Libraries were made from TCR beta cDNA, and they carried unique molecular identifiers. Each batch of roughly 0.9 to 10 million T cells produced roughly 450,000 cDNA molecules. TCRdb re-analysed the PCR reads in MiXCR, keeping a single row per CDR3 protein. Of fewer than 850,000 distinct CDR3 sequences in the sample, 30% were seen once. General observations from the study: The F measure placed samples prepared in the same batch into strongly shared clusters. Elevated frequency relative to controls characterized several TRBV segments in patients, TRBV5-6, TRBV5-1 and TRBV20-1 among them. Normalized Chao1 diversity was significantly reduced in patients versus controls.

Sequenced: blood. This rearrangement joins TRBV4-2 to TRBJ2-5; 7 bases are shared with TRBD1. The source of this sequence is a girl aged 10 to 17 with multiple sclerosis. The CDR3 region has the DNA TGTGCCAGCAGCCAAGACCCGGGACAGCAAGAGACCCAGTACTTC. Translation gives CASSQDPGQQETQYF.